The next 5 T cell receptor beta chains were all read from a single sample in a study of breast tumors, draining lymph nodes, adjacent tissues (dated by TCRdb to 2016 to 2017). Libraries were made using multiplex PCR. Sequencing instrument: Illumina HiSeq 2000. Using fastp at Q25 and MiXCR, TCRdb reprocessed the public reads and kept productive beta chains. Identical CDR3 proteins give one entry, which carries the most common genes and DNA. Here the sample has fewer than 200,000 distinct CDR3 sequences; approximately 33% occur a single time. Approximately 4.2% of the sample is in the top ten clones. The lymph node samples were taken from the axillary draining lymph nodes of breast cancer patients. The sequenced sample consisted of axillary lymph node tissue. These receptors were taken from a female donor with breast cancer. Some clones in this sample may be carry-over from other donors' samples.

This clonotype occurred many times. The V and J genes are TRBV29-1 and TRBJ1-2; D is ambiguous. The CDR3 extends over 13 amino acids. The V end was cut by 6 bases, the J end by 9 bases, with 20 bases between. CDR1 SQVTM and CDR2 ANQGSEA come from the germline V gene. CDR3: CSVATGIKESYTF. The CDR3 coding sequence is TGCAGCGTAGCTACCGGGATAAAAGAGAGCTACACCTTC.

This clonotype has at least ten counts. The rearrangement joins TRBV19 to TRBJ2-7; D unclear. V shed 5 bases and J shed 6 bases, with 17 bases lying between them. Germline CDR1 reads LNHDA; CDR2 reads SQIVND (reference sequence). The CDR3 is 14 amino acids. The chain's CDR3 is CASSSLDLGPEQYF. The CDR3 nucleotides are TGTGCCAGTAGTTCTTTGGACCTAGGGCCCGAGCAGTACTTC. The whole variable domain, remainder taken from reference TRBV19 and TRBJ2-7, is DGGITQSPKYLFRKEGQNVTLSCEQNLNHDAMYWYRQDPGQGLRLIYYSQIVNDFQKGDIAEGYSVSREKKESFPLTVTSAQKNPTAFYLCASSSLDLGPEQYFGPGTRLTVT.

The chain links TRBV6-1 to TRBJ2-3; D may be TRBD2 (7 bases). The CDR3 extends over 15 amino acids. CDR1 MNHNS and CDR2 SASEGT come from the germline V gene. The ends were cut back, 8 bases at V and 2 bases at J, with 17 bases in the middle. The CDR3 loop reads CASRRGRDITDTQYF. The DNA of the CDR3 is TGTGCCAGCCGGCGGGGGCGGGATATCACAGATACGCAGTATTTT.

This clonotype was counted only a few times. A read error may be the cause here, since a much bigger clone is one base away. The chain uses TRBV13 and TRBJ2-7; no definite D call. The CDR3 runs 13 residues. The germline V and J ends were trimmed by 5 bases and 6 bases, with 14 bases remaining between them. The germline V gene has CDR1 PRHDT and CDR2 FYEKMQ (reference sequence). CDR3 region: CASSPLTVGEQYF. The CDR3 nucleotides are TGTGCCAGCAGCCCTCTAACCGTCGGCGAGCAGTACTTC.

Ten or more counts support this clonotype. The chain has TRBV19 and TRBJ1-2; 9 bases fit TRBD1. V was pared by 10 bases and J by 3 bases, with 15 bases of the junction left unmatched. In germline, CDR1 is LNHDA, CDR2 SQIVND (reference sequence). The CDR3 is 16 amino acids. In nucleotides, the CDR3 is TGTGCCACCTGGGGAGCCGGGACAGGGAGTCACTATGGCTACACCTTC. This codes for CATWGAGTGSHYGYTF.